This record looks at one T cell receptor beta chain sequence and its context. This clonotype came up once. Its specific antigen is unknown. No much larger clone is present one base from it, and per-base qualities are unavailable. The library relied on 5' RACE. The instrument was an Illumina HiSeq 2500. A second PCR of roughly 7 to 11 cycles was performed with a sample-barcoded 5' primer and a J-beta primer mix. A unique molecular identifier was introduced onto each TCR beta cDNA molecule by a template-switch 5' adaptor carrying 12 random nucleotides. Each sample yielded at least 3 million CDR3-containing paired-end reads. The Mint cDNA synthesis kit, primed by a TRBC-specific oligonucleotide, was used to synthesize first-strand cDNA from all RNA. After uracil-DNA glycosylase treatment, a first 18-cycle PCR used universal primers M1SS and BC2_uni_R on all cDNA. In the original analysis: Normalization of each sample was performed by random selection of 1 million high-quality reads, each carrying a distinct molecular identifier. Reads sharing molecular identifiers were discarded rather than binned into consensus sequences. MiTCR, set to a Q25 quality threshold and the strictest error-elimination algorithm, was used for CDR3 identification, clonotype clustering and error correction. A nonparametric unseen species model with Euler transformation was used to estimate a lower bound on total TCR beta diversity. TCRdb's own reprocessing of the public reads used fastp at Q25 and MiXCR and kept productive beta chains. Rows are combined by CDR3 protein, so each entry shows the most common genes and DNA. V and J calls and clone size were set by TCRdb, not the authors. For this sample there are 800,000 to 1,000,000 distinct CDR3 sequences; roughly 48% appear just once. The ten biggest clones cover roughly an eighth of the sample.

Via the germline V gene, CDR1 is SGDLS and CDR2 YYNGEE. CDR3 length: 16 amino acids, cysteine to phenylalanine. Just the 48-base CDR3 DNA is kept, in frame starting at base 1. The data were obtained in a study of blood T cells in healthy people across ages (dated by TCRdb to between 2014 and 2016). In terms of the full investigation: Template switching captured roughly one uniquely barcoded TCR beta cDNA molecule per two T cells in model experiments. Four age groups were formed from the donors: young (average about 17 years), middle-aged (approximately 39), aged (around 62) and long-lived (around 82). The study measured age-related changes in TCR beta repertoire diversity using deep sequencing normalized with unique cDNA molecular identifiers. Using the same blood draw, the study looked at two additional independent replicas of 1 million unique cDNA reads for two donors, one aged 18 to 30 and the other aged 80 or older. Donors of different ages were randomly distributed across sequencing lanes to avoid experimental bias. Points the paper makes about the study in general: There was a strong correlation between observed TCR beta diversity and the percentage of naive T cells measured by flow cytometry. Total diversity estimates from one million sequenced T cells were considered lower bounds and underestimates. Conclusive comparison of naive and antigen-experienced compartments was prevented by the profiling of bulk unsorted PBMCs. As age increased, observed TCR beta diversity per million T cells dropped in a roughly linear way, and a significant reduction was already evident by age about 36. Donor CMV infection status was unknown, potentially confounding age-related changes in expanded clonotypes. Compared with the aged group, the long-lived group had more naive CD4+ T cells, fewer expanded clones and increased TCR diversity, suggesting age selection.

Donors were a few dozen systemically healthy Caucasian individuals from Russia aged roughly 6 to 90 years. Around 10 milliliters of peripheral blood were collected from each donor into EDTA-treated Vacutainer tubes. Ficoll-Paque density-gradient centrifugation was used to isolate PBMCs, with at least 6 million per sample. Total RNA, at least 6 micrograms per sample, was extracted from PBMCs with Trizol reagent. The percentages of naive CD45RAhigh/CD27high T cells were determined by flow cytometry on a PBMC aliquot from every donor. Sequenced input: blood. The rearranged segments are TRBV9 and TRBJ2-7, with TRBD2 matching 10 junction bases. The J call is uncertain, as TRBJ2-5 better fits the DNA end. The sequence derives from a man aged 30 to 39 in good health. The DNA sequence is TGTGCCAGCAGCTCTCGTCCGGGACTAGCGTACGAGACCCAGTACTTC. This sequence encodes CASSSRPGLAYETQYF.